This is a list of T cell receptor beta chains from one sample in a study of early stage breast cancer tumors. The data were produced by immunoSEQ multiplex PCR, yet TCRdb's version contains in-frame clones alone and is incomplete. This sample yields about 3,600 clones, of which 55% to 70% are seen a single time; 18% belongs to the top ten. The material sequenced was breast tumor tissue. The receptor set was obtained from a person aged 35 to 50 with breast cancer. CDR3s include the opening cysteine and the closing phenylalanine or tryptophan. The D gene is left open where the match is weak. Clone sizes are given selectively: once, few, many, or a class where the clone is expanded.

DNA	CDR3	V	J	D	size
TGTGCCACCAGCAAAGGGCTATCGGCAACTAATGAAAAACTGTTTTTT	CATSKGLSATNEKLFF	TRBV15	TRBJ1-4	.	.
TGTGCCAGCAGTGATAAACTGGACATCACTGGAAACACCATATATTTT	CASSDKLDITGNTIYF	TRBV6-1	TRBJ1-3	.	.
TGTGCCAGCAGCGACCGTTCTGTAGAGACTGAAGCTTTCTTT	CASSDRSVETEAFF	TRBV7-2	TRBJ1-1	.	.
TGCGCCAGCAGCCCTAGGGGGTCCACCGGGGAGCTGTTTTTT	CASSPRGSTGELFF	TRBV4-1	TRBJ2-2	.	.
TGTGCCAGCAGTACATGGATGATCCAGCGGGAGCATAAAGACAATGAGCAGTTCTTC	CASSTWMIQREHKDNEQFF	TRBV28	TRBJ2-1	TRBD2	few
TGTGCCAGCAGTCCCGGGACAGGGTCAACTCAGCCCCAGCATTTT	CASSPGTGSTQPQHF	TRBV27	TRBJ1-5	TRBD1	.
TGCAGCGTTCTAACCGGGACAGGGGGCTTTGAGACCCAGTACTTC	CSVLTGTGGFETQYF	TRBV29-1	TRBJ2-5	TRBD1	.
TGCGCCAGCAGCAGTAAAAGTGGAAACACCATATATTTT	CASSSKSGNTIYF	TRBV4-1	TRBJ1-3	.	.
TGTGCCAGTAGTATTCAGGGGTGGAACACTGAAGCTTTCTTT	CASSIQGWNTEAFF	TRBV19	TRBJ1-1	.	few
TGTGCCAGTAGTATTTTACAGTCCTATGGCTACACCTTC	CASSILQSYGYTF	TRBV19	TRBJ1-2	.	.
TGTGCCAGCAGTATTGACAGTAACTATGGCTACACCTTC	CASSIDSNYGYTF	TRBV2	TRBJ1-2	.	.
TGTGCCAGCCGGACTACTGTGGCAGATACGCAGTATTTT	CASRTTVADTQYF	TRBV28	TRBJ2-3	.	once
TGCAGCGTCGGCCATCTTGGTGGCTACACCTTC	CSVGHLGGYTF	TRBV29-1	TRBJ1-2	.	.
TGTGCCAGCAGCCCAGAGACAGGGATACACGAGCAGTACTTC	CASSPETGIHEQYF	TRBV9	TRBJ2-7	TRBD1	few
TGTGCCAGCAGCCGATTAGGTTACGAGCAGTACTTC	CASSRLGYEQYF	TRBV7-2	TRBJ2-7	.	.
TGTGCCAGCAGGCCGGGGGTAGCCCGTTACACCGGGGAGCTGTTTTTT	CASRPGVARYTGELFF	TRBV28	TRBJ2-2	.	few
TGTGCCAGCAGTTTACGACTAGCGGGAAGAGAGACCCAGTACTTC	CASSLRLAGRETQYF	TRBV6-6	TRBJ2-5	TRBD2	.
TGCGCCAGCAGCTTGGAGGGCGGGAGCGGAGAGACCCAGTACTTC	CASSLEGGSGETQYF	TRBV5-1	TRBJ2-5	TRBD2	once
TGTGCCAGCAGCTTGGACCCGAGCACAGATACGCAGTATTTT	CASSLDPSTDTQYF	TRBV5-4	TRBJ2-3	.	.
TGTGCCAGCTCATTAAATGGGGTGAACACTGAAGCTTTCTTT	CASSLNGVNTEAFF	TRBV18	TRBJ1-1	.	.
TGTGCCTGGAGTTTTAGTTCAGAGACCCAGTACTTC	CAWSFSSETQYF	TRBV30	TRBJ2-5	.	.
TGTGCCAGTCAAAGGGGGCTTGGCCTCTACGAGCAGTACTTC	CASQRGLGLYEQYF	TRBV27	TRBJ2-7	TRBD1	.
TGTGCCAGCAGCCCGTGGGAAGCGGGAGGCTACGAGCAGTACTTC	CASSPWEAGGYEQYF	TRBV9	TRBJ2-7	TRBD2	.
TGTGCCAGCCGGAGACTAGCGAGGGCCAATGAGCAGTTCTTC	CASRRLARANEQFF	TRBV28	TRBJ2-1	TRBD2	few
TGCGCCAGCAGCCAAGATCTAGGGGCAACTAATGAAAAACTGTTTTTT	CASSQDLGATNEKLFF	TRBV4-1	TRBJ1-4	.	.
TGTGCCAGCAGTGAGCGGGAGAACACTGAAGCTTTCTTT	CASSERENTEAFF	TRBV6-1	TRBJ1-1	.	.
TGTGCCAGCCAGGAACAAGAGACCCAGTACTTC	CASQEQETQYF	TRBV2	TRBJ2-5	.	.
TGTGCCAGCAGCCGGACAGGGGCAGATACGCAGTATTTT	CASSRTGADTQYF	TRBV14	TRBJ2-3	TRBD1	.
TGTGCCAGCAGCTTAGATCTCGCAGGGCCTTTCGATGGCTACACCTTC	CASSLDLAGPFDGYTF	TRBV7-9	TRBJ1-2	.	.
TGTGCCAGCAGTTTAGGCAGTAGCCGGGACTACGAGCAGTACTTC	CASSLGSSRDYEQYF	TRBV28	TRBJ2-7	.	.
TGTGCCAGCAGTTTAAAAGAACTAGTAATCCACAATGAGCAGTTCTTC	CASSLKELVIHNEQFF	TRBV28	TRBJ2-1	.	.